These 10 T cell receptor beta chains were all obtained from the same sample, sequenced in a study of blood T cell repertoires in COVID-19. Repertoires were generated with immunoSEQ multiplex PCR, while TCRdb's copy carries only in-frame clones and drops some. The data contain approximately 170,000 clones, 70% to 90% of them singletons. The specimen sequenced was PBMCs or T cells enriched from blood (not recorded which). The receptor source for this set is a woman aged 50 to 60 who had recovered from COVID-19.

This chain links TRBV27 with TRBJ2-3; D perhaps matches TRBD2 (6 bases). Trimming cost V 5 bases and J 9 bases, with 12 bases left between them. This CDR3 has 12 residues. Per the germline V gene, CDR1 is MNHEY and CDR2 is SMNVEV (reference sequence). CDR3 bases: TGTGCCAGCAGTGGGGGAGGCGAGACGCAGTATTTT. Its protein product is CASSGGGETQYF.

The chain carries TRBV18 and TRBJ1-3; D is unresolved. With 2 bases removed from V and 0 bases from J, the gap between germline ends came to 11 bases. The germline V gene has CDR1 KGHSH and CDR2 LQKENI. The CDR3 runs 16 residues. The CDR3, as DNA: TGTGCCAGCTCACCATCAGGCTCCTACTCTGGAAACACCATATATTTT. It codes for CASSPSGSYSGNTIYF.

This clone appeared a single time. The chain is built from TRBV30 and TRBJ1-2, with D possibly being TRBD1 (5 bases). The CDR3 is made up of 14 amino acids. Deletions cut 0 bases from V and 4 bases from J, with 12 bases between. The germline gives CDR1 GTSNPN, CDR2 SVGIG (reference sequence). CDR3 bases: TGTGCCTGGAGTGTACCCCGGCAGGGCTATGGCTACACCTTC. Translation gives CAWSVPRQGYGYTF.

This clone showed up just once. This chain uses TRBV5-1 with TRBJ2-2, with TRBD2 matching over 7 bases. Germline V lookup: CDR1 SGHRS, CDR2 YFSETQ. V lost 7 bases, J lost 5 bases, and 8 bases stayed unmatched. The CDR3 sequence is 14 residues long. The CDR3 DNA sequence: TGCGCCAGCTGGGCGGGAGTACAGACCGGGGAGCTGTTTTTT. Translated, it gives CASWAGVQTGELFF.

V and J are TRBV3-1 (or the pseudogene TRBV3-2) and TRBJ2-1, with D possibly matching TRBD1 (6 bases). CDR3 length: 19 residues. Germline CDR1 and CDR2: LGHDT and YNNKEL (reference sequence). Trimming shortened V by 0 bases and J by 5 bases, and 23 bases separated the two germline ends. The CDR3 DNA reads TGTGCCAGCAGCCAAGATCTCTTGGTAGCGACAGGTCAAGACAATGAGCAGTTCTTC. It encodes CASSQDLLVATGQDNEQFF.

A single count supports this clone. This rearrangement joins TRBV4-1 to TRBJ2-5, with 10 bases fitting TRBD2. The CDR3 is 16 residues long. Trimming removed 2 bases from V and 4 bases from J; junction bases left unmatched: 7. The germline CDR1 and CDR2 sequences are MGHRA and YSYEKL. The CDR3 DNA follows: TGCGCCAGCAGCCAATTAAGCGGGGGGGCCCTAGAGACCCAGTACTTC. Protein sequence: CASSQLSGGALETQYF.

In its sample, this clone was seen a few times. The chain joins TRBV28 to TRBJ2-6, with D possibly matching TRBD1 (6 bases). The CDR3 spans 19 residues. The V gene's germline CDR1 is MDHEN and CDR2 SYDVKM. V shed 6 bases and J shed 0 bases, with 21 bases lying between them. The CDR3 DNA reads TGTGCCAGCAGCCTGACAGGAATAAATGTCCACTCTGGGGCCAACGTCCTGACTTTC. Its protein product is CASSLTGINVHSGANVLTF. Using reference TRBV28 and TRBJ2-6 for the parts outside the CDR3, the full variable domain is DVKVTQSSRYLVKRTGEKVFLECVQDMDHENMFWYRQDPGLGLRLIYFSYDVKMKEKGDIPEGYSVSREKKERFSLILESASTNQTSMYLCASSLTGINVHSGANVLTFGAGSRLTVL.

This chain joins TRBV9 and TRBJ1-1; D is possibly TRBD1 (6 bases). This CDR3 is built from 15 residues. Trimming pared 3 bases from V and 5 bases from J, leaving 17 bases between. The germline V gene encodes CDR1 SGDLS and CDR2 YYNGEE. CDR3 protein: CASSGSGGARTEAFF. CDR3 bases: TGTGCCAGCAGCGGTTCTGGGGGGGCTCGGACTGAAGCTTTCTTT.

The chain combines TRBV19 with TRBJ1-2, with 10 bases matching TRBD1. Germline lookup yields CDR1 LNHDA and CDR2 SQIVND (reference sequence). After removal of 5 bases from V and 3 bases from J, the junction contained 3 bases not matched to a gene. The CDR3 is made up of 14 amino acids. The CDR3 sequence: CASSGDRGHYGYTF. Written as DNA, the CDR3 is TGTGCCAGTAGTGGAGACAGGGGGCACTATGGCTACACCTTC.

The V gene is TRBV9, the J gene TRBJ2-1; 10 nucleotides line up with TRBD2. CDR1 and CDR2 from the germline V gene are SGDLS and YYNGEE. The J segment lost 7 bases and the V segment lost 5 bases, leaving 9 bases of the junction unmatched. This CDR3 contains 15 residues. The CDR3 bases are TGTGCCAGCAGGGGAGCGGGGGGGCCGGAGAATGAGCAGTTCTTC. Protein sequence: CASRGAGGPENEQFF.